One T cell receptor (beta chain) is described in this entry. The antigen remains unidentified. This sample stems from a study of graft-versus-host responses after intestinal transplantation. Whole-study results and caveats: Declining HvG levels early post-transplant were linked to peak circulating GvH clone levels.

From the graft tissue, intraepithelial and lamina propria lymphocytes were released through processing. Profiling relied on immunoSEQ multiplex PCR, and the TCRdb table lists in-frame clones only, not all of them. This sample has about 37,000 clones, with approximately 90% found just once. The trim removed 4 bases at V and 5 bases at J, leaving 18 bases unmatched. There are 18 residues in the CDR3. CDR1 is MNHEY and CDR2 is SMNVEV in the germline V gene (reference sequence). Sample: ileum tissue, taken more than 200 days after intestinal transplant. This rearrangement joins TRBV27 to TRBJ2-7; 9 nucleotides align to TRBD1. The source is a human patient who received an intestinal transplant, so some T cells may come from the graft donor. The DNA of the CDR3 is TGTGCCAGCAGTTCCCCACCATGGGGGGACAGGGAGGTCCACGAGCAGTACTTC. It encodes CASSSPPWGDREVHEQYF.